This T cell receptor beta chain was captured in a study of T cell repertoires in cytomegalovirus infection (dated by TCRdb to between 2018 and 2020). Context from the whole study: Recently identified HLA-C-restricted CMV epitopes, whose presentation resists viral immunomodulation, were targeted by peptide stimulations together with well-studied HLA-B-restricted epitopes. The HLA type of each donor mattered for the analysis, because public TCR beta signatures pointed to carriage of CMV infection along with the matching HLA type. Study-wide findings and limitations: Carriers of CMV infection plus the relevant HLA type were discriminated by the cumulative frequency of public TCR beta family members in the study cohort and in an independent roughly 400-donor cohort. The ex vivo response was dominated by HLA-C-restricted CMV-specific TCR beta clonotypes, which also provided the single most frequent clonotype in two of eight donors.

On this clonotype itself: No antigen is known for it. The sample holds no much larger clone one base away, and base qualities are not on file.

In the paper's terms, the treatment or condition label means: in vitro stimulation with specific CMV peptide epitopes to enrich CMV-specific T cells. Sequencing was performed on an Illumina HiSeq 1500. TCRdb reanalyzed the raw reads on its own, using fastp at Q25 for trimming and MiXCR for clone calling, and kept in-frame beta chains. Records with the same CDR3 protein are collapsed into one entry carrying the most frequent genes and DNA. The sample contains approximately 590,000 distinct CDR3 sequences, around 40% of them found a single time. The ten top clones hold around 48% of the sample. The CDR1 and CDR2 encoded by the germline V gene (reference sequence) are SEHNR and FQNEAQ. Counted from cysteine to phenylalanine, this CDR3 has 14 amino acids. Left in the record is the CDR3 DNA by itself, 42 bases read in frame from the first base. Trimming takes 3 bases from V and 7 bases from J, and the germline ends sit 13 bases apart.

The rearrangement joined TRBV7-9 to TRBJ2-1; possibly the D gene is TRBD2, per 6 matching bases. The material was cultured PBMCs, obtained from culture after CMV antigen stimulation. The receptor was derived from a human donor in good health (CMV status not recorded). Some clones in this sample may be carry-over from other donors' samples. The CDR3 reads as follows: CASSFLPEGNEQFF. The DNA is as follows: TGTGCCAGCAGCTTTCTACCGGAGGGAAATGAGCAGTTCTTC.